This entry concerns a single T cell receptor (beta chain). Around 220 ng DNA, approximately 31,000 T cell genomes, went into each sorted-subset replicate PCR. Clones were sequenced by immunoSEQ multiplex PCR, and TCRdb holds only the in-frame ones, with some missing. The sample shows about 1,900,000 clones, around 96% of them seen only once. This sample is drawn from a study of shared clonotypes between healthy human individuals. The V end was cut by 4 bases, the J end by 1 base, with 7 bases between. This CDR3 has 14 amino acids. Germline V gene sequence: CDR1 MNHEY, CDR2 SVGAGI. CD8 cells regarded as naive lacked CD45RO, were positively chosen for CCR7, and omitted terminally differentiated effector memory CD45RA+ cells.

The specimen sequenced was naive CD8+ T cells sorted from blood. This TCR came from a man between 18 and 29 years old in good health. The V and J genes are TRBV6-5 and TRBJ2-2; D is ambiguous. CDR3 loop: CASSSTLNTGELFF. The CDR3 coding sequence is TGTGCCAGCAGTTCGACATTGAACACCGGGGAGCTGTTTTTT.